This TCR beta chain was documented in a study of beta chain features in type 1 diabetes. The overall study: Taken together, all samples contributed around 100 million examined sorted cells. Regarding the study as a whole: TCRB CDR3 length was moderately but significantly reduced in all four CD4+ subsets of Type 1 diabetes patients. For cells with high TCR expression, cDNA sequencing could yield over-representation.

The study reverse transcribed the entire isolated RNA, so it sequenced expressed TCRB transcripts. Repertoires were generated with immunoSEQ multiplex PCR, while TCRdb's copy carries only in-frame clones and drops some. The repertoire holds a few hundred thousand clones, with 15% as singletons. Notes on this clone: Its antigen is unknown.

Sorted CD4+ subsets: naive, central memory, regulatory, stem cell-like memory (CD45RO/CCR7/CD25/CD127/CD95/CD27 panel). The germline V gene encodes CDR1 LNHNV and CDR2 YYDKDF (reference sequence). V trimming: 5 bases; J trimming: 3 bases; junction bases outside the gene matches: 7. CDR3 length: 14 amino acids. Sequencing was done on a sample of naive CD4+ T cells from blood. The clonotype comes from a man younger than 35 with type 1 diabetes. The chain employs TRBV15 and TRBJ2-7; the match to TRBD2 covers 7 bases. The CDR3 loop is CATSGGAGVYEQYF. The CDR3 DNA reads TGTGCCACCAGCGGGGGTGCGGGGGTCTACGAGCAGTACTTC.